This T cell receptor beta chain emerged from a study of cytomegalovirus exposure and HLA in healthy donors. Study information: In a previous analysis, 100 million to 140 million unique TCR beta sequences were found from some 180 million T cells. Study results and caveats: A later analysis linked 15,000 to 20,000 TCR beta sequences to HLA alleles at 0.05 false discovery rate. More clonal expansion characterized HLA-associated TCR beta chains than equally common others in a later analysis.

Germline loops: CDR1 MNHEY, CDR2 SMNVEV (reference sequence). The CDR3 contains 19 residues. V shed 7 bases and J shed 7 bases, with 34 bases lying between them. Details on this clone: Its antigen is currently unknown.

PCR employed 60 Vbeta and 13 Jbeta primers. Clones were read by immunoSEQ multiplex PCR, and TCRdb kept only the in-frame ones, dropping some. The top ten clones hold around 2% of a sample with about 150,000 clones, around 75% of them seen once. The chain employs TRBV27 and TRBJ1-1; TRBD1 might be the D (6 bases). The receptor was isolated from a woman aged 40-49 years in good health and CMV-seronegative. The sample comprised PBMCs. CDR3 loop: CASNRVTSVQGLPHDEAFF. The CDR3 region has the DNA TGTGCCAGCAACAGGGTGACCTCCGTACAGGGTCTGCCCCACGATGAAGCTTTCTTT.